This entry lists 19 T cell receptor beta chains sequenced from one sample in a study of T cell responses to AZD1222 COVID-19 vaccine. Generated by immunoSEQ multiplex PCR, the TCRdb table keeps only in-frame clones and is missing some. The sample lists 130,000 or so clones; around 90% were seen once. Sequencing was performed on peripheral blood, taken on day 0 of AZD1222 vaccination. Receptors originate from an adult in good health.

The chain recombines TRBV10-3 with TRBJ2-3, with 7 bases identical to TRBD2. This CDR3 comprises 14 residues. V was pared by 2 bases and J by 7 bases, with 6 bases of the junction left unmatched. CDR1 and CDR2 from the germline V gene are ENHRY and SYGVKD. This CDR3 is CAISEPRELNTQYF. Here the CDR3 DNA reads TGTGCCATCAGTGAGCCGCGGGAGCTGAATACGCAGTATTTT.

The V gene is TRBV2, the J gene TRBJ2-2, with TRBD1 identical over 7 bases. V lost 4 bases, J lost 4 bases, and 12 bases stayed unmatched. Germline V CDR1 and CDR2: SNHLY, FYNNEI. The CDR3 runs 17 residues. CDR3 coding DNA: TGTGCCAGCAGTGTTACGAGGGGGCGCTTGGGCACCGGGGAGCTGTTTTTT. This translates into CASSVTRGRLGTGELFF.

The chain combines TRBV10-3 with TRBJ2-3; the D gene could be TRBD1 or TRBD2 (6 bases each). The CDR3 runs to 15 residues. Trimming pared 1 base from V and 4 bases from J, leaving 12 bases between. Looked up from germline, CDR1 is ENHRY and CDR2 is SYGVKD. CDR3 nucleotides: TGTGCCATCAGTGAGTTTAACAGGGAGGCAGATACGCAGTATTTT. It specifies CAISEFNREADTQYF.

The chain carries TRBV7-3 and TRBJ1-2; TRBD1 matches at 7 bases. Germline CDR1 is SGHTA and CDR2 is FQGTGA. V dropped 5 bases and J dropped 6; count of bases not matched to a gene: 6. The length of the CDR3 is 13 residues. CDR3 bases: TGTGCCAGCAGCCGAGGGGGCGCGGATGGCTACACCTTC. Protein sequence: CASSRGGADGYTF. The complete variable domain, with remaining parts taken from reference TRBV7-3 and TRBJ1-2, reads GAGVSQTPSNKVTEKGKYVELRCDPISGHTALYWYRQSLGQGPEFLIYFQGTGAADDSGLPNDRFFAVRPEGSVSTLKIQRTERGDSAVYLCASSRGGADGYTFGSGTRLTVV.

The CDR3, as DNA: TGCGCCAGCAGCCACGTCCAGCAAAGGAGCTCCTATAATTCACCCCTCCACTTT. Translation gives CASSHVQQRSSYNSPLHF. The chain carries TRBV4-1 and TRBJ1-6; D call uncertain. CDR1 MGHRA and CDR2 YSYEKL come from the germline V gene. CDR3 length: 18 amino acids. V shed 3 bases and J shed 0 bases, with 15 bases lying between them.

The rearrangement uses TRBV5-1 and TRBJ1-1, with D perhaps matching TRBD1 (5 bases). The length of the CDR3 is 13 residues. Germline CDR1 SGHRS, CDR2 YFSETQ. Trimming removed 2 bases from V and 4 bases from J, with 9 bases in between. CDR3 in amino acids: CASSLRQFTEAFF. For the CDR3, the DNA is TGCGCCAGCAGCTTACGACAGTTCACTGAAGCTTTCTTT.

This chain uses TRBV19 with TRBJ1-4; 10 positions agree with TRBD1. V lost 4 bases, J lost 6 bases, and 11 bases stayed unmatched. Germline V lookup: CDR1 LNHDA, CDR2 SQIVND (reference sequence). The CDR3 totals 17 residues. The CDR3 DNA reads TGTGCCAGTAGTAGCCCTTCGACAGGGGGCGGACATGAAAAACTGTTTTTT. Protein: CASSSPSTGGGHEKLFF.

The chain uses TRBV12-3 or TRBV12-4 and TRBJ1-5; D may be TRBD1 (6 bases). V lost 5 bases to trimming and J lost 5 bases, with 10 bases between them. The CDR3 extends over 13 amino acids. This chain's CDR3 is CASSKGGDQPQHF. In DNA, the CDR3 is TGTGCCAGCAGTAAAGGGGGGGATCAGCCCCAGCATTTT.

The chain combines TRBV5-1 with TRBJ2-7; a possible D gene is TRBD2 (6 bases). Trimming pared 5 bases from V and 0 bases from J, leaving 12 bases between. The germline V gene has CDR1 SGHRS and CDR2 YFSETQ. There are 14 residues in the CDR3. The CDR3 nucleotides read TGCGCCAGCAGGAGGGGAGGTTCCTCCTACGAGCAGTACTTC. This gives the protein CASRRGGSSYEQYF. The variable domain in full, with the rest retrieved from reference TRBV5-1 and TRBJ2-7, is KAGVTQTPRYLIKTRGQQVTLSCSPISGHRSVSWYQQTPGQGLQFLFEYFSETQRNKGNFPGRFSGRQFSNSRSEMNVSTLELGDSALYLCASRRGGSSYEQYFGPGTRLTVT.

In nucleotides, the CDR3 is TGTGCCAGCTCACCCATGGACGTAAACCAAGAGACCCAGTACTTC. Amino acids: CASSPMDVNQETQYF. The chain carries TRBV18 and TRBJ2-5, with D unresolved. The germline V and J ends were trimmed by 3 bases and 0 bases, with 11 bases remaining between them. The CDR3 length is 15 residues. The germline V gene has CDR1 KGHSH and CDR2 LQKENI.

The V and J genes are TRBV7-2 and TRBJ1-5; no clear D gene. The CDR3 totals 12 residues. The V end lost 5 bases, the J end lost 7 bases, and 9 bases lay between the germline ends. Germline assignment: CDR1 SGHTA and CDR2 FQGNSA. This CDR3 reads CASSQYGQPQHF. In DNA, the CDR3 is TGTGCCAGCAGCCAATACGGCCAGCCCCAGCATTTT.

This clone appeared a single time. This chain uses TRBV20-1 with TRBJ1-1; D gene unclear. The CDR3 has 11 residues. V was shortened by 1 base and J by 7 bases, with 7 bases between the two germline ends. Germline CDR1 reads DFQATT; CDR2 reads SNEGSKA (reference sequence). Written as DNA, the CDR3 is TGCAGTGCTAGAGCCCAGGATGAAGCTTTCTTT. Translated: CSARAQDEAFF.

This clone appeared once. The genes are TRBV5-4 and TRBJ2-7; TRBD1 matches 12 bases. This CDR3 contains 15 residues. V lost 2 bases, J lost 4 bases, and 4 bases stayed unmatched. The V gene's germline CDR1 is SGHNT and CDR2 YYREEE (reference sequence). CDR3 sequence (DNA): TGTGCCAGCAGCTTCCGGGACAGGGGGCTATACGAGCAGTACTTC. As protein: CASSFRDRGLYEQYF.

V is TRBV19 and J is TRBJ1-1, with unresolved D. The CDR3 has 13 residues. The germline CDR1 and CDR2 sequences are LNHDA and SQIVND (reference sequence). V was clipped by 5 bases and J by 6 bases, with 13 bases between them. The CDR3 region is CASSARSYAEAFF. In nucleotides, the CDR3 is TGTGCCAGTAGTGCTCGGTCCTACGCTGAAGCTTTCTTT.

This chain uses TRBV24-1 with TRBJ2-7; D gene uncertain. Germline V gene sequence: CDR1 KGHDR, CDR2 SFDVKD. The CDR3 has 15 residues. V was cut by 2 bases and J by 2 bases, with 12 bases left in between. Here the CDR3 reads CATSDSRRRTYEQYF. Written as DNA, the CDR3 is TGTGCCACCAGTGATTCCCGGCGTAGGACCTACGAGCAGTACTTC.

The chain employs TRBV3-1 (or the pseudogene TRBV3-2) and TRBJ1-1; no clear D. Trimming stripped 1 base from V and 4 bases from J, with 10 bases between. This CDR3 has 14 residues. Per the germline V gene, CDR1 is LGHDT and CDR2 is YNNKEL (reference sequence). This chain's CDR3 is CASSQGLGFTEAFF. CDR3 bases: TGTGCCAGCAGCCAAGGATTAGGGTTCACTGAAGCTTTCTTT.

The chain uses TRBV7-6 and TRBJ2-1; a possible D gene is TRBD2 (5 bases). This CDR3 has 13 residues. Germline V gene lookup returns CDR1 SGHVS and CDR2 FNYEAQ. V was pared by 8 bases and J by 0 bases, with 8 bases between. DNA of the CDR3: TGTGCCAGCGCCCGGGACTCCTACAATGAGCAGTTCTTC. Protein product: CASARDSYNEQFF. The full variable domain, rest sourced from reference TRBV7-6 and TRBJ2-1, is GAGVSQSPRYKVTKRGQDVALRCDPISGHVSLYWYRQALGQGPEFLTYFNYEAQQDKSGLPNDRFSAERPEGSISTLTIQRTEQRDSAMYRCASARDSYNEQFFGPGTRLTVL.

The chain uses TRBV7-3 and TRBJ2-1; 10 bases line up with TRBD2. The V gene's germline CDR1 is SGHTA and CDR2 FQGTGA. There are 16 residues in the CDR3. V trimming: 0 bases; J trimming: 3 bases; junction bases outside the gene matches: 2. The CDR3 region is CASSLTSGGHYNEQFF. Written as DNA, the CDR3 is TGTGCCAGCAGCTTAACTAGCGGGGGGCACTACAATGAGCAGTTCTTC.

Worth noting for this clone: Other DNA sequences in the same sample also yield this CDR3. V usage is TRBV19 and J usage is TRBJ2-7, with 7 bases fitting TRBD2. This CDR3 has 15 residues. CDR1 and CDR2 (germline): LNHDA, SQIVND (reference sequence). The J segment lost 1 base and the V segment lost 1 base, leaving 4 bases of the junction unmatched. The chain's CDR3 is CASSIGRGSSYEQYF. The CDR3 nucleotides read TGTGCCAGTAGTATAGGACGCGGGAGTTCCTACGAGCAGTACTTC. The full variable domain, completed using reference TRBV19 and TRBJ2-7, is DGGITQSPKYLFRKEGQNVTLSCEQNLNHDAMYWYRQDPGQGLRLIYYSQIVNDFQKGDIAEGYSVSREKKESFPLTVTSAQKNPTAFYLCASSIGRGSSYEQYFGPGTRLTVT.